These 11 T cell receptor beta chains originate from one sample sequenced in a study of T cell repertoires in cytomegalovirus infection (dated by TCRdb to between 2018 and 2021). The instrument given in TCRdb is Illumina HiSeq 1500. The public reads were run again by TCRdb, first through fastp at Q25 and then through MiXCR, and only productive beta chains were kept. When rows share a CDR3 protein, they turn into one entry using the most common DNA and genes. Recorded for this sample are about a million distinct CDR3 sequences; around 31% of them occurred a single time. Over 11% of the sample is held by the ten biggest clonotypes. Per the publication, the treatment or condition label means: in vitro stimulation with specific CMV peptide epitopes to enrich CMV-specific T cells. These receptors' antigens are unknown. This sample comprised cultured CD8+ T cells from PBMCs, obtained from culture after CMV antigen stimulation. The source is a human donor in good health (CMV status not recorded). Some clones in this sample may be carry-over from other donors' samples.

The CDR3, as DNA: TGTGCCATCAGTGAGACAGGGGACCCTAATCAGCCCCAGCATTTT. This encodes CAISETGDPNQPQHF. The chain is built from TRBV10-3 and TRBJ1-5, with 7 bases fitting TRBD1. There are 15 residues in the CDR3. Trimming took 2 bases from V and 4 from J; bases not matched to a gene: 5. In germline, CDR1 is ENHRY, CDR2 SYGVKD.

The rearrangement joins TRBV12-3 or TRBV12-4 to TRBJ1-2; 11 bases align to TRBD1. V lost 3 bases and J lost 8; bases outside the gene matches: 11. The CDR3 is 16 amino acids. CDR3 loop: CASSLLGGGQGDGYTF. CDR3 nucleotides: TGTGCCAGCAGTTTGTTGGGAGGGGGACAGGGGGACGGCTACACCTTC.

The rearrangement uses TRBV7-2 and TRBJ2-3; D may correspond to TRBD1 or TRBD2 (5 bases each). Between the trimmed V and J ends, which lost 2 bases and 3 bases, there was a span of 15 bases. Germline CDR1 is SGHTA and CDR2 is FQGNSA. This CDR3 has 16 residues. CDR3: CASSLRILGETDTQYF. The CDR3 DNA is TGTGCCAGCAGCTTAAGAATCCTAGGGGAGACAGATACGCAGTATTTT.

This chain uses TRBV24-1 with TRBJ2-5, with TRBD1 as a possible D gene (6 bases). The CDR3 contains 16 residues. Germline V gene data show CDR1 as KGHDR and CDR2 as SFDVKD. Between the trimmed V and J ends, which lost 1 base and 3 bases, there was a span of 14 bases. CDR3 DNA: TGTGCCACCAGTGATTTCCCAGGGACAAAGAAAGAGACCCAGTACTTC. Translating gives CATSDFPGTKKETQYF.

This clonotype appeared a few times. This chain connects TRBV15 to TRBJ1-3; D unclear. The V and J ends lost 0 bases and 1 base respectively, with 13 bases between them. Per the germline V gene, CDR1 is LNHNV and CDR2 is YYDKDF (reference sequence). This CDR3 is built from 17 residues. The CDR3 protein is CATSREGVALSGNTIYF. Here the CDR3 DNA reads TGTGCCACCAGCAGAGAAGGTGTTGCGTTATCTGGAAACACCATATATTTT.

A few counts support this clonotype. This rearrangement joins TRBV27 to TRBJ1-5, with TRBD1 as a possible D gene (6 bases). Trimming left V 5 bases short and J 5 bases short, with 13 bases between. Germline CDR1 reads MNHEY; CDR2 reads SMNVEV (reference sequence). The CDR3 runs to 14 residues. Here the CDR3 DNA reads TGTGCCAGCAGTACCCAGGGGCTCCATCAGCCCCAGCATTTT. It translates to CASSTQGLHQPQHF.

In this sample, this clonotype turned up a few times. The V gene is TRBV27, the J gene TRBJ1-2; D unclear. The germline V and J ends were trimmed by 4 bases and 8 bases, with 11 bases remaining between them. Germline V lookup: CDR1 MNHEY, CDR2 SMNVEV (reference sequence). This CDR3 has 12 residues. CDR3 coding DNA: TGTGCCAGCAGTTCTCTCGACGGAGGCTACACCTTC. Translating it yields CASSSLDGGYTF.

This clonotype was detected only a few times. The J gene is TRBJ2-7, the V gene TRBV10-2, with a possible D match to TRBD2 (6 bases). V was trimmed by 8 bases and J by 2 bases, leaving 13 bases between them. Germline assignment: CDR1 WSHSY and CDR2 SAAADI. The CDR3 is 13 amino acids. The DNA of the CDR3 is TGCGCCAGCCATGGCGGGGTCGCCTACGAGCAGTACGTC. It is translated as CASHGGVAYEQYV.

This rearrangement joins TRBV7-9 to TRBJ2-7; possible D gene TRBD1, 5 bases. The V gene lost 0 bases and the J gene lost 0 bases, with 15 bases spanning the gap. Germline V gives CDR1 SEHNR, CDR2 FQNEAQ (reference sequence). The CDR3 has 17 residues. The CDR3 DNA is TGTGCCAGCAGCTTAGCGTCCCCGACAGAGTTCTCCTACGAGCAGTACTTC. Its protein product is CASSLASPTEFSYEQYF.

This clonotype showed up just a few times. V gene TRBV24-1 combines with J gene TRBJ2-2; D gene uncertain. V shed 3 bases and J shed 6 bases, with 4 bases lying between them. Germline CDR1 and CDR2: KGHDR and SFDVKD. CDR3 length equals 12 residues. The CDR3, as DNA: TGTGCCACCAGTGATCGACCCGGGGAGCTGTTTTTT. It encodes CATSDRPGELFF.

In its sample, this clonotype was seen a few times. The chain links TRBV12-3 or TRBV12-4 to TRBJ1-1; D is ambiguous. The CDR3 sequence is 13 residues long. V lost 7 bases and J 7 bases, leaving 16 bases between the germline ends. The CDR3 nucleotides are TGTGCCAGCACCCCGACACTCACTGGTGAAGCTTTCTTT. The encoded protein is CASTPTLTGEAFF.